These 19 T cell receptor beta chains were all obtained from the same sample, sequenced in a study of PD-1 blockade in classical Hodgkin lymphoma. Repertoires were generated with immunoSEQ multiplex PCR, while TCRdb's copy carries only in-frame clones and drops some. The table includes around 14,000 clones, about four fifths detected once. Brentuximab vedotin exposure varied, and every patient relapsed after autologous stem cell transplantation. This material consisted of peripheral blood mononuclear cells (PBMCs), taken before the second cycle of nivolumab. The origin of the receptors is a human donor with classical Hodgkin lymphoma.

The chain recombines TRBV18 with TRBJ1-5; TRBD1 might be the D (6 bases). The V end was cut by 1 base, the J end by 5 bases, with 24 bases between. The CDR3 extends over 19 amino acids. The germline V gene encodes CDR1 KGHSH and CDR2 LQKENI. The CDR3 DNA reads TGTGCCAGCTCACCACAGGTTCTAGGGTTTAAGGGGGTACATCAGCCCCAGCATTTT. Its protein is CASSPQVLGFKGVHQPQHF.

This chain uses TRBV21-1 with TRBJ2-3. TRBV21-1 is shown as a pseudogene. The CDR3 length is 18 residues. DNA for the CDR3: TGTGCCAGCAGCAAAACCCTGCATCATTCCTCTAGCACAGATACGCAGTATTTT. Translation: CASSKTLHHSSSTDTQYF.

CDR3 nucleotides: TGCGCCAGCAGCTTGGGTAGCTCCTATAATTCACCCCTCCACTTT. This sequence encodes CASSLGSSYNSPLHF. The V gene is TRBV5-1, the J gene TRBJ1-6; no firm D call. Germline lookup yields CDR1 SGHRS and CDR2 YFSETQ. CDR3 size: 15 residues. V dropped 0 bases and J dropped 0 bases, with 4 bases sitting between them. The full variable domain, completed using reference TRBV5-1 and TRBJ1-6, is KAGVTQTPRYLIKTRGQQVTLSCSPISGHRSVSWYQQTPGQGLQFLFEYFSETQRNKGNFPGRFSGRQFSNSRSEMNVSTLELGDSALYLCASSLGSSYNSPLHFGNGTRLTVT.

This clone rates as medium-sized. This chain connects TRBV5-5 to TRBJ1-5, with no clear D. The CDR3 totals 14 residues. The V gene's germline CDR1 is SGHKS and CDR2 YYEKEE (reference sequence). Trimming took off 0 bases at V and 7 bases at J, with 11 bases between the two ends. CDR3 bases: TGTGCCAGCAGCTTGGGTATGGGAGGCCAGCCCCAGCATTTT. Translation: CASSLGMGGQPQHF.

This chain connects TRBV27 to TRBJ2-4, with D maybe TRBD2 (5 bases). V was shortened by 3 bases and J by 3 bases, with 12 bases between the two germline ends. CDR3 length equals 15 residues. CDR1 is MNHEY, CDR2 SMNVEV, per germline (reference sequence). CDR3 residues: CASSFGESSKNIQYF. CDR3 sequence (DNA): TGTGCCAGCAGTTTCGGGGAGTCCAGCAAAAACATTCAGTACTTC.

In its sample, this clone was seen once. This chain uses TRBV7-8 with TRBJ1-4; 8 nucleotides agree with TRBD1. The CDR3 totals 15 residues. CDR1 and CDR2 from the germline V gene are SGHVS and FQNEAQ. J gave up 7 bases and V 1 base, and 5 bases lay outside the gene matches. The DNA of the CDR3 is TGTGCCAGCAGCTTAGGAGGAGACAGGGGTGAAAAACTGTTTTTT. This translates into CASSLGGDRGEKLFF.

The chain is built from TRBV6-5 and TRBJ1-1; possible D gene TRBD1, 5 bases. V lost 8 bases and J lost 0, with 13 bases in between. The V gene's germline CDR1 is MNHEY and CDR2 SVGAGI. The CDR3 totals 14 residues. The CDR3 is CASQPGPMNTEAFF. CDR3 bases: TGTGCCAGCCAACCGGGACCAATGAACACTGAAGCTTTCTTT.

This rearrangement joins TRBV5-1 to TRBJ2-5; D not resolved. This CDR3 has 14 amino acids. Germline V CDR1 and CDR2: SGHRS, YFSETQ. V was shortened by 3 bases and J by 2 bases, with 11 bases between the two germline ends. The CDR3 region is CASSWGSTQETQYF. The CDR3 nucleotides read TGCGCCAGCAGCTGGGGATCAACGCAAGAGACCCAGTACTTC.

The chain combines TRBV27 with TRBJ2-5; D may be TRBD1 (5 bases). Trimming shortened V by 5 bases and J by 1 base, and 17 bases separated the two germline ends. CDR1 is MNHEY and CDR2 is SMNVEV in the germline V gene (reference sequence). The CDR3 extends over 16 amino acids. The chain's CDR3 is CASSERGIWVQETQYF. The CDR3 nucleotides are TGTGCCAGCAGTGAAAGGGGAATCTGGGTCCAAGAGACCCAGTACTTC.

The V gene is TRBV5-1, the J gene TRBJ2-7, with D possibly TRBD1 on 6 matching bases. The CDR3 has 14 amino acids. V shed 3 bases and J shed 2 bases, with 12 bases lying between them. Germline V CDR1 and CDR2: SGHRS, YFSETQ. CDR3 protein: CASSSTGTAYEQYF. For the CDR3, the DNA is TGCGCCAGCAGCTCCACAGGGACCGCCTACGAGCAGTACTTC.

V is TRBV7-6 and J is TRBJ1-2; no firm D call. This CDR3 contains 13 residues. Germline CDR1 SGHVS, CDR2 FNYEAQ. Trimming removed 2 bases from V and 4 bases from J, with 8 bases in between. The CDR3 DNA follows: TGTGCCAGCAGCTTATCAGACGGCTATGGCTACACCTTC. Its protein product is CASSLSDGYGYTF.

This clone is classed as medium-sized. The chain carries TRBV2 and TRBJ1-1; 11 bases line up with TRBD1. The V and J ends lost 5 bases and 4 bases, in that order; junction bases with no gene match: 12. The length of the CDR3 is 17 residues. Germline assignment: CDR1 SNHLY and CDR2 FYNNEI. The CDR3 sequence: CASSRDRGSYRSTEAFF. In DNA form, the CDR3 reads TGTGCCAGCAGTCGGGACAGGGGGTCGTATCGGAGCACTGAAGCTTTCTTT.

The table lists this clone with a count of one. The gene calls are TRBV7-8 and TRBJ2-3; perhaps D is TRBD1 or TRBD2 (5 bases each). Germline CDR1 reads SGHVS; CDR2 reads FQNEAQ. The V gene lost 3 bases and the J gene lost 1 base, with 11 bases spanning the gap. The CDR3 runs to 15 residues. The CDR3 loop is CASSLGPRRTDTQYF. The CDR3 DNA is TGTGCCAGCAGCTTGGGACCTCGGCGCACAGATACGCAGTATTTT. Looking up the rest from reference TRBV7-8 and TRBJ2-3 gives the full variable domain: GAGVSQSPRYKVAKRGQDVALRCDPISGHVSLFWYQQALGQGPEFLTYFQNEAQLDKSGLPSDRFFAERPEGSVSTLKIQRTQQEDSAVYLCASSLGPRRTDTQYFGPGTRLTVL.

This clone is labeled large. This chain uses TRBV10-3 with TRBJ1-2; D is uncertain. Per germline, CDR1 ENHRY and CDR2 SYGVKD. With 0 bases removed from V and 6 bases from J, the gap between germline ends came to 11 bases. This CDR3 contains 14 residues. Here the CDR3 DNA reads TGTGCCATCAGTGAGTCGGGCAGCGACGATGGCTACACCTTC. Translated, it gives CAISESGSDDGYTF.

The chain has TRBV4-1 and TRBJ1-2, with 7 bases lining up with TRBD1. CDR1 is MGHRA, CDR2 YSYEKL, per germline. The CDR3 is 16 amino acids. The ends lost 0 bases at V and 3 bases at J; junction bases unmatched: 7. The CDR3 coding sequence is TGCGCCAGCAGCCAAGATAGGCCAGGGGGTGACTATGGCTACACCTTC. It codes for CASSQDRPGGDYGYTF.

This chain uses TRBV5-1 with TRBJ1-5; no firm D call. Trimming pared 4 bases from V and 5 bases from J, leaving 1 base between. CDR3 size: 10 residues. Germline V gene lookup returns CDR1 SGHRS and CDR2 YFSETQ. For the CDR3, the DNA is TGCGCCAGCAGCCATCAGCCCCAGCATTTT. It encodes CASSHQPQHF.

The rearrangement uses TRBV27 and TRBJ1-4, with D unclear. CDR3 length: 13 residues. Trimming pared 4 bases from V and 5 bases from J, leaving 8 bases between. Germline CDR1 reads MNHEY; CDR2 reads SMNVEV (reference sequence). The CDR3 DNA reads as TGTGCCAGCAGTTGGAGCCTAAATGAAAAACTGTTTTTT. Amino acids: CASSWSLNEKLFF.

The chain is built from TRBV2 and TRBJ2-5; the match to TRBD1 covers 9 bases. The CDR3 is 13 amino acids. CDR1 is SNHLY and CDR2 is FYNNEI in the germline V gene. The junction had 5 bases not matched to a gene; V was cut back by 5 bases and J by 7 bases. The CDR3 region is CASSSDRGGTQYF. DNA of the CDR3: TGTGCCAGCAGTTCGGACAGGGGCGGGACCCAGTACTTC.

CDR3 nucleotide sequence: TGTGCCATCAGTGAGGGCGCTGGAGGGAATTCACCCCTCCACTTT. This codes for CAISEGAGGNSPLHF. The chain is built from TRBV10-3 and TRBJ1-6; no firm D call. Germline V lookup: CDR1 ENHRY, CDR2 SYGVKD. The CDR3 runs to 15 residues. The ends were cut back, 2 bases at V and 7 bases at J, with 12 bases in the middle.